These 28 T cell receptor beta chains were sequenced from one sample in a study of shared clonotypes between healthy human individuals. Naive CD8 populations comprised CD45RO-negative cells positively selected for CCR7, excluding terminally differentiated effector memory CD45RA+ cells. Some clones are missing from TCRdb's copy, which holds only in-frame ones; the method was immunoSEQ multiplex PCR. The table has around 2,000,000 clones, approximately 94% seen once. The source material was naive CD8+ T cells from PBMCs. These receptors all come from a man younger than 35 in good health. Some clones in this sample may be carry-over from other donors' samples.

The V and J genes are TRBV29-1 and TRBJ2-5, with no clear D. The CDR3 runs to 15 residues. V shed 6 bases and J shed 2 bases, with 19 bases lying between them. Per the germline V gene, CDR1 is SQVTM and CDR2 is ANQGSEA. The DNA of the CDR3 is TGCAGCGTGGCTGGGTTGCACGTCCTTCAAGAGACCCAGTACTTC. Translating it yields CSVAGLHVLQETQYF.

DNA for the CDR3: TGTGCCAGCAGCCCAGCGGGACTACCGAACACCGGGGAGCTGTTTTTT. It specifies CASSPAGLPNTGELFF. This chain connects TRBV7-9 to TRBJ2-2, with 7 bases matching TRBD2. The CDR3 spans 16 residues. Germline assignment: CDR1 SEHNR and CDR2 FQNEAQ (reference sequence). J gave up 0 bases and V 5 bases, and 6 bases lay outside the gene matches.

This clone came up once. The chain links TRBV7-6 to TRBJ2-7; D possibly corresponds to TRBD1 (5 bases). CDR3 length: 13 residues. Trimming took off 0 bases at V and 5 bases at J, with 8 bases between the two ends. The germline CDR1 and CDR2 sequences are SGHVS and FNYEAQ. The CDR3 DNA reads as TGTGCCAGCAGCTTAGCTACAGGTAACGAGCAGTACTTC. The encoded protein is CASSLATGNEQYF.

J is TRBJ2-2 and V is TRBV7-8; a possible D gene is TRBD2 (6 bases). With 4 bases removed from V and 3 bases from J, the gap between germline ends came to 18 bases. Germline V CDR1 and CDR2: SGHVS, FQNEAQ. This CDR3 has 17 residues. DNA of the CDR3: TGTGCCAGCAGCTCGGGGAGGCTTATGACCGACACCGGGGAGCTGTTTTTT. Protein: CASSSGRLMTDTGELFF.

V gene TRBV4-3 combines with J gene TRBJ2-2; weak D call: TRBD1 (6 bases). Germline-derived CDR1 and CDR2 are LGHNA and YSLEER. This CDR3 is 17 amino acids long. V lost 3 bases and J 6 bases, leaving 20 bases between the germline ends. CDR3 bases: TGCGCCAGCAGCCAGAAATTTACAGGGAATCGGGCCGGGGAGCTGTTTTTT. This sequence encodes CASSQKFTGNRAGELFF.

The chain links TRBV5-1 to TRBJ2-7; possible D gene TRBD2, 6 bases. The CDR3 is made up of 14 amino acids. Trimming took off 4 bases at V and 6 bases at J, with 17 bases between the two ends. The V gene's germline CDR1 is SGHRS and CDR2 YFSETQ. CDR3 protein: CASSAGPNMGEQYF. In nucleotides, the CDR3 is TGCGCCAGCAGCGCGGGACCTAACATGGGCGAGCAGTACTTC.

The chain links TRBV5-6 to TRBJ2-7; perhaps D is TRBD1 or TRBD2 (5 bases each). The CDR3 has 16 residues. Trimming pared 4 bases from V and 0 bases from J, leaving 17 bases between. Germline CDR1 and CDR2: SGHDT and YYEEEE. For the CDR3, the DNA is TGTGCCAGCAGCGGACCGGGACGGCTGTTCTCCTACGAGCAGTACTTC. The encoded protein is CASSGPGRLFSYEQYF.

The genes are TRBV19 and TRBJ2-5; D is perhaps TRBD1 (5 bases). This CDR3 comprises 13 residues. The germline V gene encodes CDR1 LNHDA and CDR2 SQIVND (reference sequence). Trimming left V 5 bases short and J 5 bases short, with 12 bases between. CDR3 sequence: CASSSDMWETQYF. CDR3 bases: TGTGCCAGTAGTTCGGACATGTGGGAGACCCAGTACTTC.

The CDR3 protein is CASSSPPNEGGPYEQYF. In nucleotides, the CDR3 is TGTGCCAGCAGTTCCCCCCCCAACGAAGGGGGACCCTACGAGCAGTACTTC. The V and J genes are TRBV28 and TRBJ2-7; D is possibly TRBD1 (6 bases). Germline V gene data show CDR1 as MDHEN and CDR2 as SYDVKM. The CDR3 extends over 17 amino acids. Trimming cost V 4 bases and J 2 bases, with 21 bases left between them.

This clone has more than one count but fewer than ten. CDR3 sequence: CASSTTGGTEAFF. Written as DNA, the CDR3 is TGTGCCAGTAGTACCACAGGGGGCACTGAAGCTTTCTTT. The rearrangement joins TRBV19 to TRBJ1-1; 8 nucleotides line up with TRBD1. After removal of 4 bases from V and 4 bases from J, the junction contained 2 bases not matched to a gene. The CDR3 length is 13 residues. CDR1 LNHDA and CDR2 SQIVND come from the germline V gene (reference sequence).

This chain uses TRBV9 with TRBJ1-5; D is ambiguous. The germline CDR1 and CDR2 sequences are SGDLS and YYNGEE. The CDR3 covers 14 residues. The V gene lost 0 bases and the J gene lost 1 base, with 5 bases spanning the gap. CDR3 sequence (DNA): TGTGCCAGCAGCGTAGATTTGAGCAATCAGCCCCAGCATTTT. This translates into CASSVDLSNQPQHF.

This clone showed up just a few times. This sequence joins TRBV5-1 and TRBJ1-2, with D possibly TRBD1 on 5 matching bases. The CDR3 contains 16 residues. Trimming left V 4 bases short and J 8 bases short, with 24 bases between. Per the germline V gene, CDR1 is SGHRS and CDR2 is YFSETQ. CDR3 nucleotide sequence: TGCGCCAGCAGCCCCTTCTCCGAAAGGGGACTCAAGGGCTACACCTTC. It encodes CASSPFSERGLKGYTF.

J is TRBJ2-3 and V is TRBV5-6; TRBD2 might be the D (6 bases). This CDR3 spans 16 amino acids. Trimming shortened V by 3 bases and J by 4 bases, and 18 bases separated the two germline ends. Looked up from germline, CDR1 is SGHDT and CDR2 is YYEEEE. This CDR3 is CASSWASATVADTQYF. The CDR3 coding sequence is TGTGCCAGCAGCTGGGCTAGCGCGACCGTCGCAGATACGCAGTATTTT.

The chain's CDR3 is CASSLYRAATEKLFF. The DNA for the CDR3 is TGTGCCAGCAGTTTATATAGGGCAGCCACGGAAAAACTGTTTTTT. The V and J genes are TRBV28 and TRBJ1-4; D is unresolved. CDR1 and CDR2 from the germline V gene are MDHEN and SYDVKM. The CDR3 sequence is 15 residues long. V was shortened by 1 base and J by 8 bases, with 14 bases between the two germline ends.

The gene calls are TRBV6-5 and TRBJ2-7, with D possibly being TRBD2 (5 bases). CDR3 size: 13 residues. Trimming removed 8 bases at V and 2 bases at J, with 13 bases between. Germline V CDR1 and CDR2: MNHEY, SVGAGI. As DNA, the CDR3 is TGTGCCAGCTCCGGCGGGTCCGCCTACGAGCAGTACTTC. It codes for CASSGGSAYEQYF.

The chain has TRBV7-6 and TRBJ2-2; TRBD2 matches 9 bases. CDR3 length equals 18 residues. The germline V gene has CDR1 SGHVS and CDR2 FNYEAQ. Trimming cost V 3 bases and J 1 base; bases outside gene matches: 9. The CDR3 sequence: CASSFPARLAENTGELFF. DNA for the CDR3: TGTGCCAGCAGCTTCCCAGCTCGACTAGCGGAGAACACCGGGGAGCTGTTTTTT. Combining the CDR3 with reference TRBV7-6 and TRBJ2-2 gives the whole variable domain GAGVSQSPRYKVTKRGQDVALRCDPISGHVSLYWYRQALGQGPEFLTYFNYEAQQDKSGLPNDRFSAERPEGSISTLTIQRTEQRDSAMYRCASSFPARLAENTGELFFGEGSRLTVL.

The CDR3 DNA reads TGTGCCAGCACTGGTCCGGGACTAGCGGACACAGATACGCAGTATTTT. It codes for CASTGPGLADTDTQYF. The chain uses TRBV2 and TRBJ2-3; 11 nucleotides agree with TRBD2. Germline trimming cut 7 bases from V and 2 bases from J; bases unmatched to any gene: 8. The germline V gene encodes CDR1 SNHLY and CDR2 FYNNEI. The CDR3 totals 16 residues. The full variable domain, with the rest looked up from reference TRBV2 and TRBJ2-3, is EPEVTQTPSHQVTQMGQEVILRCVPISNHLYFYWYRQILGQKVEFLVSFYNNEISEKSEIFDDQFSVERPDGSNFTLKIRSTKLEDSAMYFCASTGPGLADTDTQYFGPGTRLTVL.

A note on this clone: The identical CDR3 is also encoded by other nucleotide sequences in the sample. The CDR3 reads CASSVGADQETQYF. CDR3 DNA sequence: TGTGCCAGCAGCGTAGGAGCGGACCAAGAGACCCAGTACTTC. The chain uses TRBV9 and TRBJ2-5; perhaps TRBD2 as D (5 bases). The CDR3 length is 14 residues. Looked up from germline, CDR1 is SGDLS and CDR2 is YYNGEE. V was cut by 0 bases and J by 0 bases, with 6 bases left in between. The full variable domain, with the rest looked up from reference TRBV9 and TRBJ2-5, is DSGVTQTPKHLITATGQRVTLRCSPRSGDLSVYWYQQSLDQGLQFLIQYYNGEERAKGNILERFSAQQFPDLHSELNLSSLELGDSALYFCASSVGADQETQYFGPGTRLLVL.

V and J are TRBV7-9 and TRBJ1-4; TRBD1 might be the D (5 bases). The ends were cut back, 2 bases at V and 8 bases at J, with 12 bases in the middle. Germline values: CDR1 SEHNR, CDR2 FQNEAQ (reference sequence). The CDR3 is 14 residues long. CDR3 amino acids: CASSLTGGREKLFF. The CDR3 coding sequence is TGTGCCAGCAGCTTAACCGGGGGAAGGGAAAAACTGTTTTTT.

The rearrangement joins TRBV19 to TRBJ2-7, with TRBD1 matching over 7 bases. The CDR3 sequence is 12 residues long. The J segment lost 9 bases and the V segment lost 4 bases, leaving 6 bases of the junction unmatched. From germline, CDR1 is LNHDA and CDR2 SQIVND (reference sequence). The chain's CDR3 is CASSTSTGRQYF. DNA for the CDR3: TGTGCCAGTAGTACCTCGACAGGGCGGCAGTACTTC.

The chain links TRBV7-9 to TRBJ1-4; D not certain. The CDR3 contains 14 residues. V lost 5 bases to trimming and J lost 7 bases, with 14 bases between them. Looked up from germline, CDR1 is SEHNR and CDR2 is FQNEAQ (reference sequence). The CDR3 protein is CASSRAEDSEKLFF. The DNA of the CDR3 is TGTGCCAGCAGCCGAGCAGAAGATAGTGAAAAACTGTTTTTT.

This chain links TRBV30 with TRBJ2-5; no firm D call. The CDR3 totals 15 residues. Germline V gene sequence: CDR1 GTSNPN, CDR2 SVGIG (reference sequence). Trimming stripped 0 bases from V and 4 bases from J, with 15 bases between. CDR3 nucleotide sequence: TGTGCCTGGAGTGTACTGTCTGCCATACCAGAGACCCAGTACTTC. Translated, it gives CAWSVLSAIPETQYF.

This chain links TRBV18 with TRBJ2-2, with a possible D match to TRBD2 (5 bases). Trimming removed 0 bases at V and 1 base at J, with 9 bases between. The CDR3 extends over 16 amino acids. Germline CDR1 reads KGHSH; CDR2 reads LQKENI. The CDR3 DNA sequence: TGTGCCAGCTCACCACCGGCGGGCCTGAACACCGGGGAGCTGTTTTTT. This gives the protein CASSPPAGLNTGELFF.

The chain joins TRBV29-1 to TRBJ1-1, with D uncertain. The CDR3 consists of 14 residues. Germline CDR1 is SQVTM and CDR2 is ANQGSEA. V lost 5 bases and J 1 base, leaving 14 bases between the germline ends. CDR3 region: CSVLPPQRNTEAFF. In DNA form, the CDR3 reads TGCAGCGTTCTCCCCCCTCAGCGGAACACTGAAGCTTTCTTT.

A note on this clone: Distinct nucleotide sequences in the sample also encode this CDR3. This sequence joins TRBV27 and TRBJ1-5; 9 bases map to TRBD1. The CDR3 loop spans 15 amino acids. V lost 5 bases to trimming and J lost 1 base; unmatched junction nucleotides: 3. CDR1 and CDR2 (germline): MNHEY, SMNVEV (reference sequence). The CDR3 loop reads CASSPDRGSNQPQHF. The CDR3 DNA reads TGTGCCAGCAGTCCCGACAGGGGGAGCAATCAGCCCCAGCATTTT.

The J gene is TRBJ2-2, the V gene TRBV10-2, with 11 bases identical to TRBD1. V lost 8 bases to trimming and J lost 4 bases; unmatched junction nucleotides: 6. The germline V gene has CDR1 WSHSY and CDR2 SAAADI. The CDR3 loop spans 15 amino acids. The CDR3 bases are TGCGCCAGCTGTGGGGACAGGGGGTTCACCGGGGAGCTGTTTTTT. Encoded protein: CASCGDRGFTGELFF.

The chain links TRBV5-6 to TRBJ2-7, with TRBD1 matching 7 bases. Per the germline V gene, CDR1 is SGHDT and CDR2 is YYEEEE. The CDR3 is 16 amino acids. J was trimmed by 3 bases and V by 4 bases; bases with no gene match: 13. The CDR3: CASSIQTGDFFYEQYF. The CDR3 nucleotides read TGTGCCAGCAGCATTCAAACAGGGGATTTTTTCTACGAGCAGTACTTC.

The rearrangement uses TRBV19 and TRBJ1-5; the D is unclear. The CDR3 length is 15 residues. Deletions cut 1 base from V and 6 bases from J, with 13 bases between. Germline assignment: CDR1 LNHDA and CDR2 SQIVND (reference sequence). The CDR3 region is CASSIVLGYTQPQHF. For the CDR3, the DNA is TGTGCCAGTAGTATAGTACTCGGGTACACTCAGCCCCAGCATTTT.